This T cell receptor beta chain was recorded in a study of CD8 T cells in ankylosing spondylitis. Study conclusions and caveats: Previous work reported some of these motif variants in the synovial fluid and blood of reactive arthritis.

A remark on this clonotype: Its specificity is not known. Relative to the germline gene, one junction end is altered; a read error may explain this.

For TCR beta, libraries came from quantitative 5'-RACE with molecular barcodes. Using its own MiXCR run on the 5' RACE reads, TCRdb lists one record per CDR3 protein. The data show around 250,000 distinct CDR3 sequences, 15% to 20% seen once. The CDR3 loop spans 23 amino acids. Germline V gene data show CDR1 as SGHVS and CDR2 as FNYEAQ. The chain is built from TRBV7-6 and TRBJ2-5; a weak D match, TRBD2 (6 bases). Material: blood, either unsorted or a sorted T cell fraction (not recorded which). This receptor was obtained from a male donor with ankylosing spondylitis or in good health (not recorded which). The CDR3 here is CASSLAPLFHGRVVKGRQETQYF. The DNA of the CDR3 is TGTGCTAGCAGCTTAGCCCCGCTTTTTCACGGGAGAGTAGTAAAGGGACGCCAAGAGACCCAGTACTTC.